The 26 T cell receptor beta chains presented below share a single source sample, sequenced in a study of blood T cells in healthy people across ages. The use of a sample-barcoded 5' primer and a J-beta primer mix characterized a second PCR of roughly 6 to 11 cycles. TCRdb recomputed calls from the 5' RACE reads with MiXCR, one row per CDR3 protein. The data show about 1.4 million distinct CDR3 sequences, roughly 64% seen once. Source material: blood. The receptors originated from a man aged 18 to 29 in good health.

This clonotype was counted only a few times. The chain couples TRBV4-2 to TRBJ2-1, with 10 bases identical to TRBD1. The CDR3 covers 16 residues. The germline gives CDR1 LGHNA, CDR2 YNFKEQ. The V gene end was trimmed by 3 bases and the J gene end by 4 bases; junction bases not matched to a gene: 6. Here the CDR3 DNA reads TGTGCCAGCAGCCACGGACAGGGGGGGTCTTACAATGAGCAGTTCTTC. Amino acids: CASSHGQGGSYNEQFF.

This clonotype was seen once. The junction departs from germline at one end; a sequencing error may be responsible. The chain carries TRBV12-3 or TRBV12-4 and TRBJ2-5, with TRBD1 as a possible D gene (6 bases). The CDR3 runs 14 residues. In nucleotides, the CDR3 is TGTGCCAGCAATTCCGGACAGAACCAAGAGACTCAGTACTTC. Residues: CASNSGQNQETQYF.

The V call is TRBV4-1, the J call TRBJ2-6, with 10 positions matching TRBD1. The CDR3 runs 20 residues. Germline values: CDR1 MGHRA, CDR2 YSYEKL. The V and J ends lost 3 bases and 0 bases, in that order; junction bases with no gene match: 11. In DNA form, the CDR3 reads TGCGCCAGCAGCCATCTCCCGGGACAGGGGTCAGTCTCTGGGGCCAACGTCCTGACTTTC. Translating it yields CASSHLPGQGSVSGANVLTF.

The chain has TRBV6-2 or TRBV6-3 and TRBJ2-5; TRBD1 might be the D (5 bases). V was trimmed by 7 bases and J by 3 bases, leaving 21 bases between them. The CDR3 is 16 residues long. Germline V gene data show CDR1 as MNHEY and CDR2 as SVGEGT. The CDR3 coding sequence is TGTGCCAGCATCGCCGTCACAAGATCAGGGAAAGAGACCCAGTACTTC. This translates into CASIAVTRSGKETQYF.

This clonotype was observed a few times. The chain carries TRBV20-1 and TRBJ2-3, with 7 bases aligning to TRBD2. V dropped 6 bases and J dropped 0; count of bases not matched to a gene: 12. The CDR3 consists of 16 residues. Germline V gives CDR1 DFQATT, CDR2 SNEGSKA (reference sequence). The CDR3 sequence: CSAKGRGEASTDTQYF. The CDR3 nucleotides are TGCAGTGCGAAGGGTCGGGGGGAAGCTAGCACAGATACGCAGTATTTT.

The CDR3 loop reads CASSQAHFTDTQYF. CDR3 nucleotide sequence: TGTGCCAGCAGCCAAGCCCACTTCACAGATACGCAGTATTTT. V gene TRBV4-2 combines with J gene TRBJ2-3, with D uncertain. CDR3 size: 14 residues. Trimming removed 1 base at V and 2 bases at J, with 7 bases between. The germline CDR1 and CDR2 sequences are LGHNA and YNFKEQ.

This clonotype was counted between two and nine times. This chain connects TRBV29-1 to TRBJ2-7, with a tentative D call TRBD1 (5 bases). The CDR3 covers 13 residues. V was pared by 4 bases and J by 2 bases, with 12 bases between. Germline V gives CDR1 SQVTM, CDR2 ANQGSEA. Written as DNA, the CDR3 is TGCAGCGTTGGAAGACAGTCGGCCTACGAGCAGTACTTC. The encoded protein is CSVGRQSAYEQYF.

The CDR3 here is CSVVDRGVLSQETQYF. The CDR3 bases are TGCAGCGTTGTAGACAGGGGTGTTTTATCTCAAGAGACCCAGTACTTC. V usage is TRBV29-1 and J usage is TRBJ2-5; TRBD1 matches 8 bases. CDR1 SQVTM and CDR2 ANQGSEA come from the germline V gene. This CDR3 spans 16 amino acids. V shed 4 bases and J 2 bases; nucleotides not matched to a gene: 12.

The genes are TRBV28 and TRBJ2-4; D not resolved. The DNA matches TRBJ2-7 better at its end, which makes the J call doubtful. Germline CDR1 MDHEN, CDR2 SYDVKM. This CDR3 region has 13 residues. CDR3 region: CASHSWTGGEQYF. CDR3 in DNA: TGTGCCAGCCATTCGTGGACGGGCGGCGAGCAGTACTTC.

CDR3 residues: CASSSGTGSVYTF. CDR3 in DNA: TGTGCCAGCAGCTCCGGGACAGGCAGTGTCTACACCTTC. The chain employs TRBV12-3 or TRBV12-4 and TRBJ1-2, with 8 bases matching TRBD1. The CDR3 has 13 residues. With V trimmed by 6 bases and J by 10 bases, 10 bases remained unmatched.

This clonotype occurred a few times. The chain links TRBV6-5 to TRBJ2-7, with 9 nucleotides matching TRBD2. The V gene end was trimmed by 3 bases and the J gene end by 0 bases; junction bases not matched to a gene: 3. The CDR3 covers 15 residues. Germline-derived CDR1 and CDR2 are MNHEY and SVGAGI. The CDR3 DNA reads TGTGCCAGCAGTTATAGCGGGAGTGGCTCCTACGAGCAGTACTTC. This gives the protein CASSYSGSGSYEQYF.

The sample holds one count of this clonotype. This chain links TRBV29-1 with TRBJ2-5, with D possibly matching TRBD2 (5 bases). Per the germline V gene, CDR1 is SQVTM and CDR2 is ANQGSEA. The CDR3 has 12 amino acids. V was trimmed by 3 bases and J by 7 bases, leaving 12 bases between them. The CDR3 reads CSVETGTRTQYF. CDR3 DNA: TGCAGCGTTGAGACGGGAACAAGGACCCAGTACTTC.

The chain uses TRBV6-4 and TRBJ1-6; D gene unclear. This CDR3 has 14 amino acids. V shed 2 bases and J shed 10 bases, with 12 bases lying between them. Germline V gene sequence: CDR1 MRHNA, CDR2 SNTAGT. The CDR3 DNA follows: TGTGCCAGCAGTGACGCGGCAGCCGGGTCACCCCTCCACTTT. It specifies CASSDAAAGSPLHF.

This clonotype was recorded a few times. The rearrangement links TRBV7-2 to TRBJ1-2; 7 bases are shared with TRBD1. With 4 bases clipped from V and 7 bases from J, the junction kept 9 bases outside the gene matches. Germline values: CDR1 SGHTA, CDR2 FQGNSA. The CDR3 has 14 amino acids. Here the CDR3 DNA reads TGTGCCAGCAGCTCCACAGGGGCCATTGGTGGCTACACCTTC. Encoded protein: CASSSTGAIGGYTF. Full variable domain (rest looked up from reference TRBV7-2 and TRBJ1-2): GAGVSQSPSNKVTEKGKDVELRCDPISGHTALYWYRQSLGQGLEFLIYFQGNSAPDKSGLPSDRFSAERTGGSVSTLTIQRTQQEDSAVYLCASSSTGAIGGYTFGSGTRLTVV.

V is TRBV5-6 and J is TRBJ2-7; a weak D match, TRBD2 (5 bases). The V and J ends lost 5 bases and 7 bases respectively, with 25 bases between them. Germline-derived CDR1 and CDR2 are SGHDT and YYEEEE. This CDR3 has 16 amino acids. CDR3 protein: CASRRTAGLSGGEQYF. CDR3 sequence (DNA): TGTGCCAGCAGGCGCACGGCGGGCCTCTCGGGCGGGGAGCAGTACTTC.

This clonotype has more than one count but fewer than ten. V gene TRBV5-1 combines with J gene TRBJ1-2; D gene uncertain. The CDR3 extends over 14 amino acids. Looked up from germline, CDR1 is SGHRS and CDR2 is YFSETQ. The ends were cut back, 2 bases at V and 1 base at J, with 9 bases in the middle. The CDR3: CASSLGVRNYGYTF. The DNA of the CDR3 is TGCGCCAGCAGCTTAGGTGTCCGTAACTATGGCTACACCTTC.

The chain links TRBV4-2 to TRBJ2-7; D ambiguous. Germline V gene lookup returns CDR1 LGHNA and CDR2 YNFKEQ. V gave up 3 bases and J gave up 9 bases, with 15 bases separating them. The CDR3 contains 13 residues. The CDR3 DNA follows: TGTGCCAGCAGCCAGATCCCTATAGAGCGGCAGTACTTC. Its protein is CASSQIPIERQYF.

The V call is TRBV29-1, the J call TRBJ1-2; 7 bases fit TRBD1. The CDR3 has 13 residues. In germline, CDR1 is SQVTM, CDR2 ANQGSEA. Losses at the gene ends were 7 bases for V and 6 bases for J; bases not matched to a gene: 11. CDR3 region: CSAPGGGDNGYTF. The CDR3 region has the DNA TGCAGCGCCCCGGGAGGGGGCGATAATGGCTACACCTTC.

The chain joins TRBV7-9 to TRBJ2-3, with TRBD2 identical over 8 bases. The CDR3 totals 15 residues. Germline CDR1 SEHNR, CDR2 FQNEAQ (reference sequence). V lost 4 bases, J lost 4 bases, and 7 bases stayed unmatched. This chain's CDR3 is CASSWGSGSADTQYF. The CDR3 bases are TGTGCCAGCAGCTGGGGCAGCGGGAGCGCAGATACGCAGTATTTT.

V gene TRBV12-3 or TRBV12-4 combines with J gene TRBJ2-7; D is possibly TRBD2 (6 bases). The J call is uncertain, as TRBJ2-5 better fits the DNA end. This CDR3 has 13 residues. The CDR3 reads CAVGSGSFQTQYF. For the CDR3, the DNA is TGTGCAGTTGGAAGCGGGTCGTTTCAGACCCAGTACTTC.

The V call is TRBV7-9, the J call TRBJ2-5; TRBD1 agrees at 9 bases. Trimming cost V 11 bases and J 1 base; bases outside gene matches: 8. Germline V gene sequence: CDR1 SEHNR, CDR2 FQNEAQ (reference sequence). CDR3 length equals 14 residues. DNA of the CDR3: TGTGCCGGTACCGGGACAGGGCTCCAAGAGACCCAGTACTTC. Protein: CAGTGTGLQETQYF.

This sequence joins TRBV24-1 and TRBJ2-7; D is uncertain. Germline CDR1 reads KGHDR; CDR2 reads SFDVKD. CDR3 length: 16 amino acids. V gave up 0 bases and J gave up 2 bases, with 13 bases separating them. Here the CDR3 DNA reads TGTGCCACCAGTGATTTGGCAGGAAGGTTGGCCTACGAGCAGTACTTC. Translation gives CATSDLAGRLAYEQYF.

This chain uses TRBV6-6 with TRBJ1-5; D gene unclear. From germline, CDR1 is MNHNY and CDR2 SVGAGI (reference sequence). V was trimmed by 2 bases and J by 0 bases, leaving 5 bases between them. The CDR3 spans 14 residues. As DNA, the CDR3 is TGTGCCAGCAGTTACACTGATAGCAATCAGCCCCAGCATTTT. Encoded protein: CASSYTDSNQPQHF.

The chain is built from TRBV28 and TRBJ2-3; the D gene is possibly TRBD1 (5 bases). This CDR3 is 13 amino acids long. Per the germline V gene, CDR1 is MDHEN and CDR2 is SYDVKM. Trimming pared 7 bases from V and 6 bases from J, leaving 14 bases between. The CDR3 loop reads CASTAGLMDTQYF. Here the CDR3 DNA reads TGTGCCAGCACCGCAGGGTTAATGGATACGCAGTATTTT.

This clonotype has a handful of counts. The gene calls are TRBV5-1 and TRBJ2-1; D remains ambiguous. Trimming took 0 bases from V and 8 from J, leaving 6 bases between them. CDR1 and CDR2 from the germline V gene are SGHRS and YFSETQ. This CDR3 is 12 amino acids long. As DNA, the CDR3 is TGCGCCAGCAGCTTGGTGGTGGATGAGCAGTTCTTC. Protein sequence: CASSLVVDEQFF.

The chain employs TRBV10-3 and TRBJ2-7, with D tentatively TRBD1 (6 bases). Per the germline V gene, CDR1 is ENHRY and CDR2 is SYGVKD. V was cut by 0 bases and J by 5 bases, with 17 bases left in between. The CDR3 sequence is 16 residues long. This chain's CDR3 is CAISESGAHVGDEQYF. The CDR3 coding sequence is TGTGCCATCAGTGAGTCGGGGGCGCACGTTGGAGACGAGCAGTACTTC.